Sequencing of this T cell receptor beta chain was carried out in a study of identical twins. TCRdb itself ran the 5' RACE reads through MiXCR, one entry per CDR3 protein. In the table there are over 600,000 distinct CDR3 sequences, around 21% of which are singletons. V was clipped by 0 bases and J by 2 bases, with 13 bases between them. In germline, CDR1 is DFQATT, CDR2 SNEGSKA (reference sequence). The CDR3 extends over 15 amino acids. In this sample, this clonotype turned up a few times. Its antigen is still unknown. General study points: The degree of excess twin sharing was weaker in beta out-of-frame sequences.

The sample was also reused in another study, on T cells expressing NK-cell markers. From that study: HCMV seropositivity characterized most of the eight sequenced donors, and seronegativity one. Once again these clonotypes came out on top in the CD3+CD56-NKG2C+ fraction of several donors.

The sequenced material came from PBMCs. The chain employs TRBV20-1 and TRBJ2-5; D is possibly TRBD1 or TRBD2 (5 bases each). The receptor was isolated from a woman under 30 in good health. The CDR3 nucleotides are TGCAGTGCTAGAGATCTAGGGACGATTCAAGAGACCCAGTACTTC. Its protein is CSARDLGTIQETQYF.